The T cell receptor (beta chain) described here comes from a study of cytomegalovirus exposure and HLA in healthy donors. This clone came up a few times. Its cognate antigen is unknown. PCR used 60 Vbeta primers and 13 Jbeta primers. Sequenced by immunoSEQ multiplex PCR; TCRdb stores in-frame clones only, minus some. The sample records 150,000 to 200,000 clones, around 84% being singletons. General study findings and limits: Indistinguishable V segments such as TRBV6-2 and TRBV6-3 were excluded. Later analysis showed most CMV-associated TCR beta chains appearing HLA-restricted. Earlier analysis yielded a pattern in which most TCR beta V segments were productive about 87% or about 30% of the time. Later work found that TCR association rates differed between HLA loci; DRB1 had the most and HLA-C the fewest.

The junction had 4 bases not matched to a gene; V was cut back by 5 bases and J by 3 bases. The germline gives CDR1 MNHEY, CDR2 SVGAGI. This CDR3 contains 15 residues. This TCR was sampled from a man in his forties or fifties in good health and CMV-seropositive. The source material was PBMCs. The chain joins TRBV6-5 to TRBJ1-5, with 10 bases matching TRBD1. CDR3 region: CASSMDRGANQPQHF. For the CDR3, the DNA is TGTGCCAGCAGTATGGACAGGGGGGCCAATCAGCCCCAGCATTTT.